This T cell receptor (beta chain) is drawn from a study of identifying expanded T cells in peripheral blood (dated by TCRdb to between 2018 and 2020). At the level of the whole study: Four technical replicates, made by sequencing separate aliquots from the same pool of genomic DNA, were compared pairwise. General findings and caveats noted by the study authors: In all healthy donors, the variance in clone template counts between samples taken around 2 weeks apart rose significantly as total template count increased. The authors expected that biological variance in healthy repertoires might rise further over much longer intervals, such as months to years. The binomial model flagged roughly 1.2 differentially abundant clones between technical replicates but 15 to 17 over about 2 weeks and roughly 20 over four weeks. Across all healthy-donor time intervals, the beta-binomial model significantly lowered both the number of clones called differentially abundant and the false-positive rate.

During the collection period, no immune events, such as infections, were documented for the healthy donors. Blood repertoires from healthy donors were used as a training cohort for calibrating time-dependent variance in a beta-binomial model of differential abundance of T-cell clones. There were roughly 10 healthy donors in the training cohort, of whom 3 were female and 7 were male. On average the donors were 43 years old, and their ages spanned about 25 to 64 years. Whole blood, obtained from a commercial supplier, was collected from each healthy donor at three time points spaced approximately 15 days apart. For immunosequencing, genomic DNA was extracted from unsorted whole blood. The immunoSEQ Assay, which uses bias-controlled multiplex PCR amplification of genomic DNA, was used to profile TCRbeta CDR3 regions. The authors' pipeline ran thus. To quantify the absolute abundance of each unique TCRbeta CDR3 region, the sequences were collapsed and filtered. Differential abundance was assessed using a binomial (Fisher-equivalent) model and a beta-binomial model in which time-dependent variance fitted from healthy donors was added. Any clone with fewer than 5 combined templates was excluded, and a clone was called differentially abundant if its Benjamini-Hochberg FDR was below 0.01. The form v = (b*log(k)+a)^2 was used to model beta-binomial variance as a function of total template count across the two samples. TCRdb holds this immuneACCESS table with in-frame rearrangements only. Some clones are missing; in checked studies, unresolved V genes explain under half, and the rest has no known cause. V and J calls and clone size are copied from that table; D and trimming were computed from the DNA. Recorded for this sample are around 94,000 clones; about 87% of them occurred a single time. Roughly an eighth of the sample comes from the top ten.

V is shortened by 5 bases, J by 1 base, and the region joining them spans 11 bases. The CDR3, from cysteine to phenylalanine, totals 13 residues. The DNA shown is the 39-base CDR3, in frame from base 1. CDR1 SQVTM and CDR2 ANQGSEA were looked up in the germline V gene. Note on this clone: It lacks a known antigen. Per-nucleotide qualities are absent, and no much larger clonotype sits a single base away.

The chain employs TRBV29-1 and TRBJ1-1; a tentative D match to TRBD1 spans 6 bases. The receptor's source is a person between 18 and 75 years old in good health. The source material was blood. The CDR3 reads as follows: CSVRRDTNTEAFF. The nucleotide sequence is TGCAGCGTTCGTCGGGACACGAACACTGAAGCTTTCTTT.